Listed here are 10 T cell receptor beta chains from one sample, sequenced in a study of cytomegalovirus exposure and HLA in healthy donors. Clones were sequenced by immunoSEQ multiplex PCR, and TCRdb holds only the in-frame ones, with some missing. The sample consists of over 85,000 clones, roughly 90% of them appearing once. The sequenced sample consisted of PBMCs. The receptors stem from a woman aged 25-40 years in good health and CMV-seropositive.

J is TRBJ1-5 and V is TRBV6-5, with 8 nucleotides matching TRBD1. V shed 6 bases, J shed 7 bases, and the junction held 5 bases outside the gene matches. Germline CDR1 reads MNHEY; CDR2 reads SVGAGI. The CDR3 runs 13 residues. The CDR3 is CASSRDRTQPQHF. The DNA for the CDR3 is TGTGCCAGCAGCCGGGACAGGACCCAGCCCCAGCATTTT.

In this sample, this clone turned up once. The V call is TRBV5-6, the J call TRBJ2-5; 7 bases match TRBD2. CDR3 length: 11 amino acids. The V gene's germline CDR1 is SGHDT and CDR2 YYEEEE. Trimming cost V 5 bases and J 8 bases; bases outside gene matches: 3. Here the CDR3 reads CASSWGGTQYF. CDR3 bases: TGTGCCAGCAGTTGGGGGGGAACCCAGTACTTC.

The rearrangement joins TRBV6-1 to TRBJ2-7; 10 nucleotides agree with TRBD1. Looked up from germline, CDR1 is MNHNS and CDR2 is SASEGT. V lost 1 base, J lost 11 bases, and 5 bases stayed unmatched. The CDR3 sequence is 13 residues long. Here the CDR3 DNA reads TGTGCCAGCAGTGAAGGTGACAGGGGGCTGGAGTACTTC. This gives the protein CASSEGDRGLEYF.

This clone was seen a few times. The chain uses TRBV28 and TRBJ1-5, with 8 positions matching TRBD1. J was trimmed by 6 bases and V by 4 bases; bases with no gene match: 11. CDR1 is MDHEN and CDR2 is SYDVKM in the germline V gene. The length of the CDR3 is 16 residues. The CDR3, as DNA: TGTGCCAGCAGTTGGGGGACAGGTCCCTGGGGTCAGCCCCAGCATTTT. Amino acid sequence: CASSWGTGPWGQPQHF.

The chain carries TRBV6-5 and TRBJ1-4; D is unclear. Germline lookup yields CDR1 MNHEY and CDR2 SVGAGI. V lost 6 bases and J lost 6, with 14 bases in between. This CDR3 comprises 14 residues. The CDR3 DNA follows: TGTGCCAGCAGCCAGACTTTGGCGGATGAAAAACTGTTTTTT. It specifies CASSQTLADEKLFF.

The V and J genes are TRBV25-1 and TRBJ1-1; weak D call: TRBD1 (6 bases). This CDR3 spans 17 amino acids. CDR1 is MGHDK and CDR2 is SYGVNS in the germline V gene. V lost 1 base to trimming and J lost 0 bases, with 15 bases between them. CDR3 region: CASSEFGSTGVNTEAFF. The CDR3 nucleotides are TGTGCCAGCAGTGAATTCGGCTCGACAGGTGTGAACACTGAAGCTTTCTTT.

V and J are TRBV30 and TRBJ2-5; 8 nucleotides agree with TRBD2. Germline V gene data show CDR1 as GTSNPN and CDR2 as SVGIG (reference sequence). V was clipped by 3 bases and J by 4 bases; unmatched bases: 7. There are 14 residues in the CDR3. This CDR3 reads CAWSRTSRGETQYF. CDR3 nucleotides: TGTGCCTGGAGCCGGACTAGCAGAGGAGAGACCCAGTACTTC.

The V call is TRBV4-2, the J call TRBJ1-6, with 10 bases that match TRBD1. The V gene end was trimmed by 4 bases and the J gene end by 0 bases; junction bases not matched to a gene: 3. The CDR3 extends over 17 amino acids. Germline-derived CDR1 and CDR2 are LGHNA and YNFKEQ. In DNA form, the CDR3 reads TGTGCCAGCAGCCCGGGACAGGGGAGCTCCTATAATTCACCCCTCCACTTT. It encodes CASSPGQGSSYNSPLHF.

The CDR3 loop is CASSLGRLNEQFF. DNA of the CDR3: TGTGCCAGCAGCTTAGGCCGACTAAATGAGCAGTTCTTC. The chain links TRBV11-2 to TRBJ2-1; D might be TRBD2 (5 bases). V lost 1 base, J lost 7 bases, and 8 bases lay in between. The CDR3 extends over 13 amino acids. Germline V gives CDR1 SGHAT, CDR2 FQNNGV.

CDR3 region: CASGGQGGTDTQYF. In nucleotides, the CDR3 is TGTGCCAGCGGGGGACAGGGGGGCACAGATACGCAGTATTTT. The rearrangement uses TRBV2 and TRBJ2-3, with 11 bases identical to TRBD1. CDR1 and CDR2 from the germline V gene are SNHLY and FYNNEI. The CDR3 spans 14 residues. J gave up 1 base and V 8 bases, and 2 bases lay outside the gene matches. The full variable domain, in which reference TRBV2 and TRBJ2-3 provide the parts outside the CDR3, is EPEVTQTPSHQVTQMGQEVILRCVPISNHLYFYWYRQILGQKVEFLVSFYNNEISEKSEIFDDQFSVERPDGSNFTLKIRSTKLEDSAMYFCASGGQGGTDTQYFGPGTRLTVL.